These 14 T cell receptor beta chains came from one sample sequenced in a study of chemoradiotherapy in HPV16-positive cancers. Profiled with immunoSEQ multiplex PCR; TCRdb holds only in-frame clones, not every one. Among roughly 7,900 clones listed, around 82% were seen once. Specimen collection occurred from a patient who underwent chemoradiotherapy. These receptors originate from a human donor with HPV-associated anogenital cancer.

The rearrangement joins TRBV15 to TRBJ2-3, with 7 bases that match TRBD2. The V and J ends lost 0 bases and 2 bases, in that order; junction bases with no gene match: 5. CDR3 size: 16 residues. The V gene's germline CDR1 is LNHNV and CDR2 YYDKDF (reference sequence). The CDR3 loop is CATSRDGGEATDTQYF. CDR3 nucleotides: TGTGCCACCAGCAGAGATGGGGGGGAGGCCACAGATACGCAGTATTTT.

The V call is TRBV4-3, the J call TRBJ2-6; D is unclear. Between the trimmed V and J ends, which lost 0 bases and 1 base, there was a span of 10 bases. Germline V gene data show CDR1 as LGHNA and CDR2 as YSLEER. The CDR3 length is 17 residues. The CDR3: CASSQEHTVSGANVLTF. CDR3 sequence (DNA): TGCGCCAGCAGCCAAGAGCACACCGTGTCTGGGGCCAACGTCCTGACTTTC.

The count of this clone is one. The chain is built from TRBV30 and TRBJ2-7; 10 nucleotides line up with TRBD1. The V gene's germline CDR1 is GTSNPN and CDR2 SVGIG (reference sequence). This CDR3 comprises 14 residues. Losses at the gene ends were 1 base for V and 4 bases for J; bases not matched to a gene: 4. The CDR3 region is CAWSGDRGPYEQYF. CDR3 nucleotides: TGTGCCTGGAGTGGAGACAGGGGGCCTTACGAGCAGTACTTC.

The gene calls are TRBV5-1 and TRBJ2-7; 7 bases line up with TRBD1. V was clipped by 0 bases and J by 3 bases; unmatched bases: 6. The CDR3 contains 15 residues. CDR1 and CDR2 from the germline V gene are SGHRS and YFSETQ. The CDR3 loop reads CASSLEAGGFYEQYF. The CDR3 DNA reads as TGCGCCAGCAGCTTGGAGGCAGGGGGATTCTACGAGCAGTACTTC.

This clone was counted once. The chain uses TRBV7-6 and TRBJ2-5; 7 nucleotides agree with TRBD2. Germline CDR1 reads SGHVS; CDR2 reads FNYEAQ. V was clipped by 5 bases and J by 4 bases; unmatched bases: 10. The CDR3 runs 15 residues. In nucleotides, the CDR3 is TGTGCCAGCAGCCCTCTAGCGGCGGAGGGAGAGACCCAGTACTTC. Translating gives CASSPLAAEGETQYF. The full variable domain, completed using reference TRBV7-6 and TRBJ2-5, is GAGVSQSPRYKVTKRGQDVALRCDPISGHVSLYWYRQALGQGPEFLTYFNYEAQQDKSGLPNDRFSAERPEGSISTLTIQRTEQRDSAMYRCASSPLAAEGETQYFGPGTRLLVL.

The rearrangement joins TRBV28 to TRBJ1-1; TRBD1 agrees at 7 bases. The CDR3 consists of 15 residues. V shed 5 bases, J shed 0 bases, and the junction held 6 bases outside the gene matches. Germline CDR1 MDHEN, CDR2 SYDVKM. Here the CDR3 reads CASSPWGQMNTEAFF. For the CDR3, the DNA is TGTGCCAGCAGTCCCTGGGGACAGATGAACACTGAAGCTTTCTTT. The entire variable domain, with the rest obtained from reference TRBV28 and TRBJ1-1, is as follows: DVKVTQSSRYLVKRTGEKVFLECVQDMDHENMFWYRQDPGLGLRLIYFSYDVKMKEKGDIPEGYSVSREKKERFSLILESASTNQTSMYLCASSPWGQMNTEAFFGQGTRLTVV.

The J gene is TRBJ1-1, the V gene TRBV5-1; D call uncertain. V gave up 0 bases and J gave up 6 bases, with 9 bases separating them. The CDR3 spans 13 residues. From germline, CDR1 is SGHRS and CDR2 YFSETQ. The CDR3 loop is CASSLGELAEAFF. CDR3 nucleotide sequence: TGCGCCAGCAGCTTGGGAGAGTTAGCTGAAGCTTTCTTT.

The rearrangement uses TRBV19 and TRBJ2-7; D might be TRBD2 (6 bases). CDR1 and CDR2 from the germline V gene are LNHDA and SQIVND (reference sequence). The CDR3 is made up of 13 amino acids. Trimming removed 1 base at V and 3 bases at J, with 7 bases between. The CDR3 DNA sequence: TGTGCCAGTAGTATAGGCGGGGACTACGAGCAGTACTTC. Its translation: CASSIGGDYEQYF.

This clone was seen once. The CDR3 DNA is TGTGCCAGCAGGGGGGTCGGCCCCTACAATGAGCAGTTCTTC. It specifies CASRGVGPYNEQFF. This sequence joins TRBV28 and TRBJ2-1, with D perhaps assigned TRBD1 or TRBD2 (5 bases each). CDR1 is MDHEN, CDR2 SYDVKM, per germline. The V end lost 6 bases, the J end lost 2 bases, and 11 bases lay between the germline ends. The CDR3 spans 14 residues.

The J gene is TRBJ1-1, the V gene TRBV5-8; TRBD1 is a possible D gene (6 bases). The CDR3 has 14 residues. V gave up 0 bases and J gave up 7 bases, with 13 bases separating them. Germline assignment: CDR1 SGHTS and CDR2 YDEGEE. The CDR3 spells CASSLESDSLEAFF. CDR3 nucleotides: TGTGCCAGCAGCTTGGAATCGGACAGCCTTGAAGCTTTCTTT.

The V call is TRBV19, the J call TRBJ1-5; D unclear. The length of the CDR3 is 12 residues. V lost 0 bases to trimming and J lost 11 bases, with 8 bases between them. Germline V gene data show CDR1 as LNHDA and CDR2 as SQIVND (reference sequence). The CDR3 sequence is CASSIDPWAQHF. The CDR3 DNA reads TGTGCCAGTAGTATAGATCCCTGGGCCCAGCATTTT.

The V gene is TRBV7-9, the J gene TRBJ2-3; D is unresolved. The CDR3 runs 11 residues. V lost 8 bases to trimming and J lost 4 bases, with 7 bases between them. Germline CDR1 SEHNR, CDR2 FQNEAQ (reference sequence). The CDR3 nucleotides are TGTGCCAGCGAGAGGTCAGATACGCAGTATTTT. As protein: CASERSDTQYF.

The J gene is TRBJ2-5, the V gene TRBV6-1; TRBD2 is a possible D gene (6 bases). The CDR3 length is 15 residues. CDR1 is MNHNS and CDR2 is SASEGT in the germline V gene. Trimming took 2 bases from V and 5 from J, leaving 15 bases between them. CDR3 sequence reads: CASSELEGFGETQYF. The CDR3 nucleotides are TGTGCCAGCAGTGAACTGGAGGGGTTTGGGGAGACCCAGTACTTC.

The J gene is TRBJ2-3, the V gene TRBV15; D gene ambiguous. V gave up 0 bases and J gave up 4 bases, with 5 bases separating them. Germline V gives CDR1 LNHNV, CDR2 YYDKDF (reference sequence). The CDR3 extends over 13 amino acids. The CDR3 DNA is TGTGCCACCAGCAGAGATTATGCAGATACGCAGTATTTT. Residues: CATSRDYADTQYF.